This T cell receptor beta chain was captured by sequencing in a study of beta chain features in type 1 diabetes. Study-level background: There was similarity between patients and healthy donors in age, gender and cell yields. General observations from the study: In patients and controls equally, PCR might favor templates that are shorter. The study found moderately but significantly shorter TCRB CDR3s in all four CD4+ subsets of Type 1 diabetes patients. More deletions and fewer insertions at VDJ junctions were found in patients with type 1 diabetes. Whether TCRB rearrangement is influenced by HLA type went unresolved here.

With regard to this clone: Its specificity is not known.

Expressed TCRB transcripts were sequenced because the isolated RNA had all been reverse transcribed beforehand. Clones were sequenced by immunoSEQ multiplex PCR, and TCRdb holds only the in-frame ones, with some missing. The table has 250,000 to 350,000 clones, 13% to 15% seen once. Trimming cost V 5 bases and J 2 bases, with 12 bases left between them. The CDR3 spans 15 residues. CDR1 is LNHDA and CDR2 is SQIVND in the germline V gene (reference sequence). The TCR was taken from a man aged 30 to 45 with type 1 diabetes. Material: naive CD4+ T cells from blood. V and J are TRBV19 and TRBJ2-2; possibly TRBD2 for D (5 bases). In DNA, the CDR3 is TGTGCCAGTAGTCTAATCCGGGATAACACCGGGGAGCTGTTTTTT. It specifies CASSLIRDNTGELFF.